The clone carrying this TCR beta chain was counted only a few times. These data belong to a study of blood T cell repertoires in COVID-19. TCRdb's table, derived via immunoSEQ multiplex PCR, lists solely in-frame clones and lacks some. This sample carries approximately 150,000 clones, roughly four fifths of them seen once, and the ten largest clones take more than 3%. This TCR was recovered from a woman in her forties or fifties with acute COVID-19. Sample: PBMCs or T cells enriched from blood (not recorded which).

CDR3 amino acids: CASSVDSNYGYTF. The CDR3 region has the DNA TGTGCCAGCAGCGTAGACAGTAACTATGGCTACACCTTC. J is TRBJ1-2 and V is TRBV9; D is undetermined. The CDR3 contains 13 residues. CDR1 is SGDLS, CDR2 YYNGEE, per germline. Trimming took 0 bases from V and 1 from J, leaving 4 bases between them.